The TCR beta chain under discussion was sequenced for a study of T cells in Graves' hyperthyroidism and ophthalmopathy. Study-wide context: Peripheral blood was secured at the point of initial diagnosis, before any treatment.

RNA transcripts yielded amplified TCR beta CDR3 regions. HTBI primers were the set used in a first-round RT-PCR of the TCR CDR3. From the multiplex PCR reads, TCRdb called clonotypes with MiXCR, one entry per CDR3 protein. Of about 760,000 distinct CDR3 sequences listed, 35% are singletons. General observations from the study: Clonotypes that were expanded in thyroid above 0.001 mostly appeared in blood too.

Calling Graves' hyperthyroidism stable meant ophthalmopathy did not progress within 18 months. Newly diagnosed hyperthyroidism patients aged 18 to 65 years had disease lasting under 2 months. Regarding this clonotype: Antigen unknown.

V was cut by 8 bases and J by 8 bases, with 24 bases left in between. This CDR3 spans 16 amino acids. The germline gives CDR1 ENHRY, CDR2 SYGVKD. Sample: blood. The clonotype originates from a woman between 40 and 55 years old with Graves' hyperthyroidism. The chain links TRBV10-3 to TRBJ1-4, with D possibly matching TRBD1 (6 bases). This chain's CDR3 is CAILAGARLIREKLFF. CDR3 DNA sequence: TGTGCCATCTTAGCGGGGGCCAGGTTAATAAGGGAAAAACTGTTTTTT.